A single sample is the source of the 20 T cell receptor beta chains below, sequenced in a study of T cell responses to AZD1222 COVID-19 vaccine. Generated by immunoSEQ multiplex PCR, the TCRdb table keeps only in-frame clones and is missing some. The data hold some 150,000 clones, with 75% to 90% observed a single time. Specimen: peripheral blood, collected 28 days after the second AZD1222 dose. These receptors all stem from an adult who received the AZD1222 COVID-19 vaccine.

The gene calls are TRBV29-1 and TRBJ2-1; 7 bases map to TRBD2. This CDR3 is built from 15 residues. Trimming removed 1 base from V and 6 bases from J; junction bases left unmatched: 9. Germline CDR1 SQVTM, CDR2 ANQGSEA. CDR3 sequence reads: CSVEVGGGRLNEQFF. CDR3 bases: TGCAGCGTTGAAGTCGGGGGAGGGCGGCTCAATGAGCAGTTCTTC.

The V gene is TRBV19, the J gene TRBJ2-3, with D unresolved. Trimming took 6 bases from V and 0 from J, leaving 19 bases between them. Germline V gene data show CDR1 as LNHDA and CDR2 as SQIVND (reference sequence). The CDR3 spans 17 residues. The CDR3 DNA sequence: TGTGCCAGTAGCCCCTCCCTAATCGACCCTAGCACAGATACGCAGTATTTT. Its protein product is CASSPSLIDPSTDTQYF.

The chain couples TRBV25-1 to TRBJ1-1; no firm D call. The CDR3 extends over 11 amino acids. The germline gives CDR1 MGHDK, CDR2 SYGVNS. The germline V and J ends were trimmed by 7 bases and 1 base, with 4 bases remaining between them. CDR3: CASTGNTEAFF. Written as DNA, the CDR3 is TGTGCCAGCACGGGGAACACTGAAGCTTTCTTT.

This chain uses TRBV15 with TRBJ2-2; TRBD1 aligns across 8 bases. Germline CDR1 and CDR2: LNHNV and YYDKDF (reference sequence). Trimming at V came to 6 bases and at J to 5 bases, leaving 2 bases not matched to a gene. The CDR3 is made up of 13 amino acids. CDR3 region: CATSRDRTGELFF. The CDR3 DNA sequence: TGTGCCACCAGTAGGGACAGGACCGGGGAGCTGTTTTTT.

V gene TRBV2 combines with J gene TRBJ1-3, with a tentative D call TRBD1 (6 bases). The germline V gene encodes CDR1 SNHLY and CDR2 FYNNEI. The CDR3 is 15 amino acids. Trimming took 8 bases from V and 0 from J, leaving 14 bases between them. The CDR3 is CASDPRRGSGNTIYF. CDR3 nucleotides: TGTGCCAGCGACCCCCGCAGGGGCTCTGGAAACACCATATATTTT.

The gene calls are TRBV27 and TRBJ1-3; D gene uncertain. The CDR3 has 16 residues. The ends were cut back, 2 bases at V and 2 bases at J, with 13 bases in the middle. Germline CDR1 is MNHEY and CDR2 is SMNVEV (reference sequence). CDR3 in amino acids: CASSLGFRIPGNTIYF. The CDR3 DNA follows: TGTGCCAGCAGTTTAGGCTTCCGGATTCCTGGAAACACCATATATTTT.

This rearrangement joins TRBV21-1 to TRBJ2-7. TRBV21-1 is a recognized pseudogene. The CDR3 is made up of 13 amino acids. Here the CDR3 DNA reads TGTGCCAGCCCCAAGGGCCAGGCCTACGAGCAGTACTTC. Translated: CASPKGQAYEQYF.

The chain uses TRBV9 and TRBJ2-3; tentatively, D is TRBD2 (6 bases). V was pared by 0 bases and J by 4 bases, with 15 bases between. Germline V gene data show CDR1 as SGDLS and CDR2 as YYNGEE. The CDR3 consists of 16 residues. The DNA for the CDR3 is TGTGCCAGCAGCGTAGCCTACGGGGGAGGCGCAGATACGCAGTATTTT. Translating it yields CASSVAYGGGADTQYF.

This chain links TRBV28 with TRBJ1-5; unclear D gene. The CDR3 covers 14 residues. The V and J ends lost 3 bases and 2 bases respectively, with 8 bases between them. Germline loops: CDR1 MDHEN, CDR2 SYDVKM. The CDR3 loop reads CASSLAQGNQPQHF. The DNA for the CDR3 is TGTGCCAGCAGTTTGGCCCAGGGCAATCAGCCCCAGCATTTT. The variable domain in full, with the rest retrieved from reference TRBV28 and TRBJ1-5, is DVKVTQSSRYLVKRTGEKVFLECVQDMDHENMFWYRQDPGLGLRLIYFSYDVKMKEKGDIPEGYSVSREKKERFSLILESASTNQTSMYLCASSLAQGNQPQHFGDGTRLSIL.

This sequence joins TRBV28 and TRBJ2-7, with D perhaps TRBD1 (5 bases). This CDR3 has 15 residues. V gave up 4 bases and J gave up 3 bases, with 16 bases separating them. Germline CDR1 is MDHEN and CDR2 is SYDVKM. The chain's CDR3 is CASSSDSLTRYEQYF. In DNA form, the CDR3 reads TGTGCCAGCAGTTCCGACAGTCTGACTCGCTACGAGCAGTACTTC.

The chain combines TRBV5-1 with TRBJ1-4; tentative D call: TRBD1 (6 bases). The CDR3 totals 16 residues. Trimming removed 0 bases at V and 0 bases at J, with 9 bases between. The germline V gene has CDR1 SGHRS and CDR2 YFSETQ. The CDR3 region is CASSLGGHATNEKLFF. DNA for the CDR3: TGCGCCAGCAGCTTGGGGGGACATGCAACTAATGAAAAACTGTTTTTT.

The V and J genes are TRBV14 and TRBJ2-4; 11 nucleotides agree with TRBD2. The length of the CDR3 is 17 residues. Germline assignment: CDR1 SGHDN and CDR2 FVKESK. Germline trimming cut 3 bases from V and 2 bases from J; bases unmatched to any gene: 6. The CDR3 DNA reads TGTGCCAGCAGCCATTCTAGACTAGCGGGACCCAAAAACATTCAGTACTTC. Translated: CASSHSRLAGPKNIQYF. Complete variable domain (other parts from reference TRBV14 and TRBJ2-4): EAGVTQFPSHSVIEKGQTVTLRCDPISGHDNLYWYRRVMGKEIKFLLHFVKESKQDESGMPNNRFLAERTGGTYSTLKVQPAELEDSGVYFCASSHSRLAGPKNIQYFGAGTRLSVL.

The V and J genes are TRBV28 and TRBJ2-1, with D possibly being TRBD2 (5 bases). The V end was cut by 5 bases, the J end by 4 bases, with 21 bases between. Germline V CDR1 and CDR2: MDHEN, SYDVKM. The CDR3 totals 17 residues. CDR3 loop: CASSPPGGAGTYNEQFF. CDR3 in DNA: TGTGCCAGCAGTCCCCCAGGAGGTGCAGGTACATACAATGAGCAGTTCTTC.

This chain connects TRBV14 to TRBJ2-2; D is perhaps TRBD1 (6 bases). CDR1 and CDR2 from the germline V gene are SGHDN and FVKESK. Trimming removed 4 bases at V and 7 bases at J, with 19 bases between. This CDR3 region has 16 residues. CDR3 protein: CASSRLEGVKSGELFF. The CDR3, as DNA: TGTGCCAGCAGCCGTCTAGAGGGGGTTAAGAGCGGGGAGCTGTTTTTT. Drawing the rest from reference TRBV14 and TRBJ2-2, the complete variable domain is EAGVTQFPSHSVIEKGQTVTLRCDPISGHDNLYWYRRVMGKEIKFLLHFVKESKQDESGMPNNRFLAERTGGTYSTLKVQPAELEDSGVYFCASSRLEGVKSGELFFGEGSRLTVL.

This chain joins TRBV7-3 and TRBJ2-5; D not certain. The germline CDR1 and CDR2 sequences are SGHTA and FQGTGA. The CDR3 has 14 amino acids. Trimming shortened V by 0 bases and J by 4 bases, and 9 bases separated the two germline ends. The CDR3 here is CASSLTARTETQYF. In nucleotides, the CDR3 is TGTGCCAGCAGCTTAACGGCCAGGACAGAGACCCAGTACTTC.

The rearrangement joins TRBV18 to TRBJ2-1, with D possibly matching TRBD2 (5 bases). This CDR3 spans 14 amino acids. CDR1 is KGHSH, CDR2 LQKENI, per germline. The V and J ends lost 3 bases and 3 bases respectively, with 9 bases between them. CDR3 DNA sequence: TGTGCCAGCTCACCCCACCGGGACTACAATGAGCAGTTCTTC. Its protein is CASSPHRDYNEQFF.

The table lists this clone with a count of one. As DNA, the CDR3 is TGTGCCAGCTCACGCGGCCTAACGGGAGAGGTGGTGTTTTTT. Translation: CASSRGLTGEVVFF. The chain couples TRBV18 to TRBJ1-4; D gene unclear. The V end was cut by 4 bases, the J end by 15 bases, with 21 bases between. Germline CDR1 and CDR2: KGHSH and LQKENI. The CDR3 runs 14 residues.

This clone was picked up one time. This sequence joins TRBV5-1 and TRBJ2-3; D gene uncertain. V dropped 1 base and J dropped 4 bases, with 10 bases sitting between them. The CDR3 length is 14 residues. The germline V gene encodes CDR1 SGHRS and CDR2 YFSETQ. CDR3: CASSLKSPPDTQYF. In nucleotides, the CDR3 is TGCGCCAGCAGCTTGAAATCTCCCCCAGATACGCAGTATTTT.

This clone was detected once. The genes are TRBV15 and TRBJ1-5; tentatively, D is TRBD1 (5 bases). The CDR3 has 21 residues. CDR1 LNHNV and CDR2 YYDKDF come from the germline V gene (reference sequence). Trimming removed 0 bases at V and 0 bases at J, with 24 bases between. The CDR3 loop is CATSRDIPGHQTSYSNQPQHF. CDR3 coding DNA: TGTGCCACCAGCAGAGATATCCCCGGACACCAAACAAGTTATAGCAATCAGCCCCAGCATTTT.

This clone counts as medium-sized. This chain connects TRBV2 to TRBJ2-1; D gene ambiguous. Germline CDR1 is SNHLY and CDR2 is FYNNEI. This CDR3 comprises 13 residues. V lost 6 bases and J lost 8, with 14 bases in between. CDR3 protein: CASSATPHHEQFF. The CDR3 region has the DNA TGTGCCAGCAGCGCGACCCCACACCATGAGCAGTTCTTC.